This T cell receptor beta chain was observed in a study of shared clonotypes between healthy human individuals. CD8 cells classed as naive were CD45RO-negative and positively selected for CCR7, excluding terminally differentiated effector memory CD45RA+ cells. As to this clone: Its antigen remains unidentified.

Some clones are missing from TCRdb's copy, which holds only in-frame ones; the method was immunoSEQ multiplex PCR. This repertoire shows about 2,100,000 clones, 85% to 95% found once; its top ten account for about 1.8%. Study conclusions and caveats: Having only a few donors restricted how much genetic and exposure-history diversity was captured.

CDR3 length: 12 amino acids. Germline V CDR1 and CDR2: SEHNR, FQNEAQ (reference sequence). The V gene end was trimmed by 8 bases and the J gene end by 4 bases; junction bases not matched to a gene: 1. Input material: naive CD8+ T cells from PBMCs. The source is a man aged 18 to 30 in good health. Some clones in this sample may be carry-over from other donors' samples. The rearrangement links TRBV7-9 to TRBJ2-2; TRBD2 aligns across 7 bases. As DNA, the CDR3 is TGTGCCAGCTGCGGGGGCACCGGGGAGCTGTTTTTT. Translating it yields CASCGGTGELFF.